This section outlines one TCR beta chain sequence together with its context. Its antigen is not identified. Time point in this sample: sample taken at primary tumor resection. Samples came from around 70 TRACERx patients with untreated early-stage lung cancer. This CDR3 comprises 20 residues. Germline V CDR1 and CDR2: SGHTA, FQGNSA. Unmatched junction bases numbered 18, after V lost 4 bases and J lost 0 bases. The data belong to a study of spatial heterogeneity in lung cancer. Study conclusions and caveats: For expanded intratumoral alpha and beta TCRs, counts tracked tumor mutation counts.

One entry per CDR3 protein results from TCRdb running MiXCR on the 5' RACE reads. The sample includes more than 3,500 distinct CDR3 sequences, about 32% of them seen just once. The chain employs TRBV7-2 and TRBJ2-1; 7 bases line up with TRBD2. This TCR derives from a male donor with early-stage non-small cell lung cancer. The source was lung tumor tissue, collected at surgery. CDR3: CASSSPEKRDSTFSYNEQFF. In DNA form, the CDR3 reads TGTGCCAGCAGCTCCCCCGAAAAGCGGGACTCCACCTTCTCCTACAATGAGCAGTTCTTC.